This entry lists 11 T cell receptor beta chains sequenced from one sample in a study of identical twins. TCRdb fed the 5' RACE reads into MiXCR, producing one record per CDR3 protein. The table includes approximately 670,000 distinct CDR3 sequences, 6.1% detected once. The sequencing sample was made of naive T cells sorted from blood. The receptors derive from a man younger than 35 in good health.

This clonotype was found a few times. Here the CDR3 DNA reads TGTGCCACCAAATCCAGCCGACAGGGATCCACAGATACGCAGTATTTT. The encoded protein is CATKSSRQGSTDTQYF. The rearrangement uses TRBV19 and TRBJ2-3; TRBD1 matches at 7 bases. The ends lost 10 bases at V and 2 bases at J; junction bases unmatched: 15. Looked up from germline, CDR1 is LNHDA and CDR2 is SQIVND (reference sequence). This CDR3 region has 16 residues.

This clonotype was counted between two and nine times. This chain links TRBV13 with TRBJ2-1; 7 bases map to TRBD2. Trimming took 5 bases from V and 5 from J; bases not matched to a gene: 15. Per germline, CDR1 PRHDT and CDR2 FYEKMQ (reference sequence). This CDR3 is built from 17 residues. In DNA, the CDR3 is TGTGCCAGCAGCCCCCCTTCGGGGGGAGGGCCCCACAATGAGCAGTTCTTC. This translates into CASSPPSGGGPHNEQFF.

The chain recombines TRBV20-1 with TRBJ2-3; 11 nucleotides match TRBD2. Trimming took 4 bases from V and 2 from J; bases not matched to a gene: 5. This CDR3 has 15 residues. Germline CDR1 and CDR2: DFQATT and SNEGSKA (reference sequence). In DNA, the CDR3 is TGCAGTGCTACGTTACTAGCGGGGGACACAGATACGCAGTATTTT. Translated: CSATLLAGDTDTQYF.

This clonotype came up many times. The rearrangement uses TRBV6-2 or TRBV6-3 and TRBJ2-3, with 9 nucleotides matching TRBD2. With 8 bases clipped from V and 6 bases from J, the junction kept 12 bases outside the gene matches. The germline gives CDR1 MNHEY, CDR2 SVGEGT. This CDR3 region has 15 residues. The CDR3 coding sequence is TGTGCCAGCGGTAAACTAGCGGGCCCGTCTGATACGCAGTATTTT. Translated, it gives CASGKLAGPSDTQYF.

This clonotype was observed a handful of times. Written as DNA, the CDR3 is TGTGCCTGGAGGACGGGAGAGAATGAGCAGTTCTTC. Translation gives CAWRTGENEQFF. The rearrangement uses TRBV30 and TRBJ2-1, with D possibly being TRBD2 (6 bases). V shed 3 bases and J shed 7 bases, with 10 bases lying between them. The CDR3 length is 12 residues. The germline gives CDR1 GTSNPN, CDR2 SVGIG (reference sequence).

This clonotype has at least ten counts. V gene TRBV4-1 combines with J gene TRBJ2-5; a weak D match, TRBD1 (6 bases). The CDR3 contains 15 residues. The germline V gene encodes CDR1 MGHRA and CDR2 YSYEKL. The V gene lost 2 bases and the J gene lost 1 base, with 11 bases spanning the gap. The chain's CDR3 is CASSQTGQLQETQYF. DNA of the CDR3: TGCGCCAGCAGCCAAACAGGACAGCTCCAAGAGACCCAGTACTTC.

This clonotype turned up a few times. The rearrangement uses TRBV11-1 and TRBJ2-4; D unclear. Trimming took off 1 base at V and 0 bases at J, with 16 bases between the two ends. Germline lookup yields CDR1 SGHAT and CDR2 FQDESV (reference sequence). The CDR3 runs 18 residues. The CDR3 DNA sequence: TGTGCCAGCAGCTTAGATAATTGGGGTGACTTAGCCAAAAACATTCAGTACTTC. It translates to CASSLDNWGDLAKNIQYF. The entire variable domain, with the rest obtained from reference TRBV11-1 and TRBJ2-4, is as follows: EAEVAQSPRYKITEKSQAVAFWCDPISGHATLYWYRQILGQGPELLVQFQDESVVDDSQLPKDRFSAERLKGVDSTLKIQPAELGDSAMYLCASSLDNWGDLAKNIQYFGAGTRLSVL.

This clonotype was detected only a few times. The CDR3 loop is CASSAQGSGEQFF. Here the CDR3 DNA reads TGTGCCAGCAGCGCACAGGGGTCGGGGGAGCAGTTCTTC. The chain joins TRBV6-1 to TRBJ2-1, with 7 positions matching TRBD1. V lost 6 bases to trimming and J lost 10 bases; unmatched junction nucleotides: 9. Germline CDR1 MNHNS, CDR2 SASEGT. The CDR3 has 13 amino acids.

This clonotype was seen only a few times. This chain uses TRBV6-1 with TRBJ2-7; weak D call: TRBD1 (7 bases). Germline lookup yields CDR1 MNHNS and CDR2 SASEGT. CDR3 length equals 14 residues. Trimming shortened V by 5 bases and J by 3 bases, and 14 bases separated the two germline ends. DNA for the CDR3: TGTGCCAGCAGTCCCTACAGGGGAGGCTACGAGCAGTACTTC. Protein product: CASSPYRGGYEQYF.

CDR3 protein: CASSLSPAVYNEQFF. The CDR3 coding sequence is TGTGCCAGCAGCTTGAGTCCGGCGGTCTACAATGAGCAGTTCTTC. V usage is TRBV11-1 and J usage is TRBJ2-1; D gene unclear. The CDR3 has 15 residues. V lost 3 bases and J lost 3, with 12 bases in between. Germline CDR1 reads SGHAT; CDR2 reads FQDESV (reference sequence).

This clonotype was found a few times. This chain links TRBV3-1 with TRBJ2-2; D gene ambiguous. V gave up 0 bases and J gave up 4 bases, with 9 bases separating them. The CDR3 has 15 residues. The V gene's germline CDR1 is LGHDT and CDR2 YNNKEL (reference sequence). The CDR3 sequence: CASSQDTGSTGELFF. The CDR3 DNA sequence: TGTGCCAGCAGCCAAGATACTGGAAGCACCGGGGAGCTGTTTTTT.